This T cell receptor (beta chain) stems from a study of type 1 and type 2 diabetes patients. Overall study context: Across the study, approximately 19 million paired-end reads were produced. Broader study findings: In CD4+ and CD8+ T cells, type 2 diabetes diversity exceeded type 1. Highly-expanded CD4+ clones were few in type 2 diabetes, median one, more than 3.5% of reads.

V lost 5 bases, J lost 3 bases, and 14 bases lay in between. The CDR3 is 14 amino acids. Germline CDR1 is SEHNR and CDR2 is FQNEAQ (reference sequence). Amplification started from genomic DNA. A primer set of 30 forward and 13 reverse primers amplified the CDR3. TCRdb reanalysed the multiplex PCR reads using MiXCR and keeps one entry per CDR3 protein. The sample includes 250,000 to 300,000 distinct CDR3 sequences, roughly 44% of them seen just once. Concerning this clonotype: The antigen is unknown.

The material sequenced was peripheral blood mononuclear cells (PBMCs). The receptor was derived from a man in his late teens or twenties with type 2 diabetes. The chain employs TRBV7-9 and TRBJ2-7; D is unresolved. As DNA, the CDR3 is TGTGCCAGCAGCCGAGCCTCGGACGGCTACGAGCAGTACTTC. Amino acid sequence: CASSRASDGYEQYF.